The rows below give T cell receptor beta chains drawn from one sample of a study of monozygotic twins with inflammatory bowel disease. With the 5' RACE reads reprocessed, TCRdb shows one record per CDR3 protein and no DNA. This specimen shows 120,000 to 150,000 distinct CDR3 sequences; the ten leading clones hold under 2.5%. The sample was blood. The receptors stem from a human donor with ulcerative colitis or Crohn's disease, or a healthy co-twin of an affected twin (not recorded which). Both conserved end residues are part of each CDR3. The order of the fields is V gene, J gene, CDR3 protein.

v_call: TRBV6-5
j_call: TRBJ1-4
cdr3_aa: CASSYSTGIATNEKLFF

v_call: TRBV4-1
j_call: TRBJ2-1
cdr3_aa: CASSQDHRGGFRGNEQFF

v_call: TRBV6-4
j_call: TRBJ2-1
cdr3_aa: CASSDGGQGLDEQFF

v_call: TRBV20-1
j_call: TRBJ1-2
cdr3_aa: CSARGAERGLYGYTF

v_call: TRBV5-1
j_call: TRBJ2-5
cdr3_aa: CASSLSTGETQYF

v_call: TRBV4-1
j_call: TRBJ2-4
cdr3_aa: CASSQNRDTSLIQYF

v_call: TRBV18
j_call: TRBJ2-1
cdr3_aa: CASSLGPSSYNEQFF

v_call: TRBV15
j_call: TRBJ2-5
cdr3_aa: CATSSKQGVQETQYF

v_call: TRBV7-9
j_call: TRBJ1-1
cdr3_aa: CASSLALGPATEAFF

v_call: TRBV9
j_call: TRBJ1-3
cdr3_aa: CASSVALGGGNTIYF

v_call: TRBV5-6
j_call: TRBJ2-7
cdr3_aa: CASSFAGGWTYEQYF

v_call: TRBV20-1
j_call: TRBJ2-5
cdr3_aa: CSASGGSETQYF

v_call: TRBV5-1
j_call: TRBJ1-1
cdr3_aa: CASRWLAGPRNTEAFF

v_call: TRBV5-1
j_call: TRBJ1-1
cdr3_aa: CASSARSLGGTEAFF

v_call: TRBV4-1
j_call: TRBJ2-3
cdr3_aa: CASSQARTSATDTQYF

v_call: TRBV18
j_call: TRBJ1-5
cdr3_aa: CASSPERSQPQHF

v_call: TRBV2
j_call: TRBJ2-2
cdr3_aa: CASIQGAPTGELFF

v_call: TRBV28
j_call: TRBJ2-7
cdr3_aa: CASSFGPTYEQYF

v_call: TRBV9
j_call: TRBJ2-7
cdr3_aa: CASSEQGQSYEQYF

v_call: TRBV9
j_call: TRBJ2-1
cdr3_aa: CASSVVSGLANNEQFF

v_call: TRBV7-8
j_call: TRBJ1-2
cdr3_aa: CASTPDRRVYGYTF

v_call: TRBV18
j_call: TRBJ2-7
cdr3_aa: CASSPPAGDEQYF

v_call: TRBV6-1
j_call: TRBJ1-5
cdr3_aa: CASSEYGRANQPQHF

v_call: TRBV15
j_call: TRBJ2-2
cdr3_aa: CATSRDPGTGELFF

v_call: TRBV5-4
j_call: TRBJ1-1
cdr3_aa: CASSSPGSNTEAFF

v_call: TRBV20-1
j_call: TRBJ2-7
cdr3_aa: CSASDRAVGSYEQYF

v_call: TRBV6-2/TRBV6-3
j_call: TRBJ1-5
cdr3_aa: CAGGLDRSLGNQPQHF

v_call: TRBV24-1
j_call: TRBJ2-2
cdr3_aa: CATSNPGGVGTGELFF

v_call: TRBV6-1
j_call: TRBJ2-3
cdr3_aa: CASRLSGSTDTQYF

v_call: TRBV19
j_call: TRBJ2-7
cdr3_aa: CASSNTFYEQYF

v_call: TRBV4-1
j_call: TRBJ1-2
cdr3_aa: CASSQDSLAPGHGYTF

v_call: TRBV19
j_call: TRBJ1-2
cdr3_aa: CASSIDNGVGGYTF

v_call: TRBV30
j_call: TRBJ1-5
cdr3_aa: CAWSTGYPAPQHF

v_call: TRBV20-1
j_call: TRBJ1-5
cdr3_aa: CSVVGRNQPQHF

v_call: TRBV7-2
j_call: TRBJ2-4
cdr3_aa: CASSLAILAGGQNIQYF

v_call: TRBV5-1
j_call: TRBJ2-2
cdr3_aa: CASRAGGASTGELFF

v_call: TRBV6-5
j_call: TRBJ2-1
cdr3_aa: CASSYGPSGVYNEQFF

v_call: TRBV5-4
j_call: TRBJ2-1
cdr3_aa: CASSLVGDMVNEQFF

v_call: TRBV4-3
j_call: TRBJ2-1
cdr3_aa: CASRRQGYNEQFF

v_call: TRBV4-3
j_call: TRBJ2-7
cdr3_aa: CASSQGGRGRNEQYF

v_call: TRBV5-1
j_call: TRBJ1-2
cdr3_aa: CASSLGSVNYGYTF

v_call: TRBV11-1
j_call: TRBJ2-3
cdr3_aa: CASSNGAEGRWNADTQYF

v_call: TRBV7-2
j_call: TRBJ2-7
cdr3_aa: CASSLERASSYEQYF

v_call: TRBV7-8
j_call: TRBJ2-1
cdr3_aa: CASSPTIQGAHNEQFF

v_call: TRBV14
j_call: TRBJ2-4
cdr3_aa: CASSRSGHRLAKNIQYF

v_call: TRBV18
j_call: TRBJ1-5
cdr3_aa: CASSQGVSNQPQHF

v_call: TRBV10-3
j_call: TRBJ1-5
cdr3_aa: CAISESEQPQHF

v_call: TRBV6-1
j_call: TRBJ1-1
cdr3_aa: CASSTHRVTEAFF

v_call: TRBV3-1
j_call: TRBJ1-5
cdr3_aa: CASSQDRSQPQHF

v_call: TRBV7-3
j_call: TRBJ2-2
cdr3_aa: CASSLSGGRTGELFF

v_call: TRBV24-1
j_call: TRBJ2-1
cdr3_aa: CATSETGQYNEQFF

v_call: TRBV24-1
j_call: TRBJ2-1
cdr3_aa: CATMPGGAFHEQFF

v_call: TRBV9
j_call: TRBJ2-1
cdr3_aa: CASSVVVSSSYNEQFF

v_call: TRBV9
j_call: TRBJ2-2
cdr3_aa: CASSPPRGADTGELFF

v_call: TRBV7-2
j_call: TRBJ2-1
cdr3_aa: CASSLGRGGNEQFF

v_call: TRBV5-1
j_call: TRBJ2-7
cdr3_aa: CASSLSGTTSYEQYF